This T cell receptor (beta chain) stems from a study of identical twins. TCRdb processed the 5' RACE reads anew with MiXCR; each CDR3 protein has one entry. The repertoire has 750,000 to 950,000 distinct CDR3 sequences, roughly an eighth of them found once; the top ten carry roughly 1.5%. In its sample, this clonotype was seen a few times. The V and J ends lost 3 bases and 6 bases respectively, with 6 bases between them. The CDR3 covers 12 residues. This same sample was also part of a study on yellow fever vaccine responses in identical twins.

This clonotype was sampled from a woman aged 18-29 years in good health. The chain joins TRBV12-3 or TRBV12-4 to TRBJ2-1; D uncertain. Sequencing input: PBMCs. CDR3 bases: TGTGCCAGCAGTTTCGCGACCAATGAGCAGTTCTTC. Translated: CASSFATNEQFF.